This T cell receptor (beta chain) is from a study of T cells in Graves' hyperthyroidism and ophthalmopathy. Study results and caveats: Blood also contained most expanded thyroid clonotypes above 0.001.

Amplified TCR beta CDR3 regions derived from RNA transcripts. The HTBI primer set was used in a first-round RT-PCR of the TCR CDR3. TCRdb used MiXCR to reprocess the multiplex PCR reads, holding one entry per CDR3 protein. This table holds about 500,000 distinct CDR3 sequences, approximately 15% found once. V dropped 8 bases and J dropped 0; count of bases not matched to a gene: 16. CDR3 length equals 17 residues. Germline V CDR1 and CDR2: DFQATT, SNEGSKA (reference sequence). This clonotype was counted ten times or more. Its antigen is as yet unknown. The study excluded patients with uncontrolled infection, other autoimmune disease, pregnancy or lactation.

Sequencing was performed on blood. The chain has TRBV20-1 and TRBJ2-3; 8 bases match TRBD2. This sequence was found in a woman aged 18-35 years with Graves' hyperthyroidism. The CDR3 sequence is CSWAGTSVGGSTDTQYF. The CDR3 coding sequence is TGCAGTTGGGCCGGGACTAGTGTAGGGGGGAGCACAGATACGCAGTATTTT.